These T cell receptor beta chains were read from a single sample in a study of graft-versus-host responses after intestinal transplantation. Assay: immunoSEQ multiplex PCR; the TCRdb copy retains only in-frame clones and omits some. The data contain approximately 15,000 clones, over 75% of them singletons. The source was PBMCs, collected around 110 days after intestinal transplant. All receptors come from a human patient who received an intestinal transplant, so some T cells may come from the graft donor. CDR3s include the opening cysteine and the closing phenylalanine or tryptophan. D genes are given only for firm matches. Part of the rows lack a size; the others show once, few, many or a class for expanded clones.

v_gene: TRBV28; abundance: .; j_gene: TRBJ2-1; d_gene: TRBD2; CDR3aa: CASSLITSGRINEQFF; CDR3nt: TGTGCCAGCAGTTTAATCACTAGCGGGAGGATAAATGAGCAGTTCTTC
v_gene: TRBV11-2; abundance: .; j_gene: TRBJ1-5; d_gene: .; CDR3aa: CASSLGEGYSNQPQHF; CDR3nt: TGTGCCAGCAGCTTAGGTGAAGGATATAGCAATCAGCCCCAGCATTTT
v_gene: TRBV6-5; abundance: .; j_gene: TRBJ2-7; d_gene: .; CDR3aa: CASSDQQTTYEQYF; CDR3nt: TGTGCCAGCAGTGATCAACAGACTACCTACGAGCAGTACTTC
v_gene: TRBV2; abundance: .; j_gene: TRBJ2-3; d_gene: TRBD2; CDR3aa: CASSESQREGRTDTQYF; CDR3nt: TGTGCCAGCAGTGAATCCCAGCGGGAGGGCAGGACAGATACGCAGTATTTT
v_gene: TRBV6-1; abundance: .; j_gene: TRBJ1-3; d_gene: .; CDR3aa: CASSESLWQGSGNTIYF; CDR3nt: TGTGCCAGCAGTGAAAGCCTCTGGCAGGGCTCTGGAAACACCATATATTTT
v_gene: TRBV7-1; abundance: .; j_gene: TRBJ1-2; d_gene: TRBD1; CDR3aa: CASSLAGTGVYGYTF; CDR3nt: TGTGCCAGCAGCTTAGCCGGGACAGGGGTCTATGGCTACACCTTC
v_gene: TRBV2; abundance: .; j_gene: TRBJ2-6; d_gene: .; CDR3aa: CASSDGMANVLTF; CDR3nt: TGTGCCAGCAGTGATGGTATGGCCAACGTCCTGACTTTC
v_gene: TRBV21-1; abundance: .; j_gene: TRBJ2-3; d_gene: .; CDR3aa: CASSEKGLVTDTQYF; CDR3nt: TGTGCCAGCAGCGAAAAGGGATTGGTCACAGATACGCAGTATTTT
v_gene: TRBV7-9; abundance: .; j_gene: TRBJ1-5; d_gene: .; CDR3aa: CASSLTDNQPQHF; CDR3nt: TGTGCCAGCAGCTTGACAGACAATCAGCCCCAGCATTTT
v_gene: TRBV4-2; abundance: .; j_gene: TRBJ2-5; d_gene: TRBD2; CDR3aa: CASSQELASGFQETQYF; CDR3nt: TGTGCCAGCAGTCAAGAGCTCGCTAGCGGGTTTCAAGAGACCCAGTACTTC
v_gene: TRBV5-1; abundance: .; j_gene: TRBJ1-3; d_gene: .; CDR3aa: CASSPVYPTWNTIYF; CDR3nt: TGCGCCAGCAGCCCCGTATATCCGACGTGGAACACCATATATTTT
v_gene: TRBV4-3; abundance: .; j_gene: TRBJ1-1; d_gene: .; CDR3aa: CASSQDRLTGRNTEAFF; CDR3nt: TGCGCCAGCAGCCAAGATCGTTTAACAGGGCGGAACACTGAAGCTTTCTTT
v_gene: TRBV7-3; abundance: .; j_gene: TRBJ2-1; d_gene: .; CDR3aa: CASSLMGTGTEQFF; CDR3nt: TGTGCCAGCAGCTTAATGGGGACGGGGACTGAGCAGTTCTTC
v_gene: TRBV28; abundance: .; j_gene: TRBJ2-1; d_gene: .; CDR3aa: CASSLWTSNEQFF; CDR3nt: TGTGCCAGCAGTTTATGGACTAGCAATGAGCAGTTCTTC
v_gene: TRBV2; abundance: .; j_gene: TRBJ2-2; d_gene: TRBD2; CDR3aa: CASSWGLAGGGGTGELFF; CDR3nt: TGTGCCAGCTCGTGGGGACTAGCGGGAGGGGGGGGTACCGGGGAGCTGTTTTTT
v_gene: TRBV2; abundance: once; j_gene: TRBJ2-7; d_gene: .; CDR3aa: CASSRGSSYEQYF; CDR3nt: TGTGCCAGCAGTCGGGGGTCCTCCTACGAGCAGTACTTC
v_gene: TRBV19; abundance: .; j_gene: TRBJ2-1; d_gene: .; CDR3aa: CASSTYGDNEQFF; CDR3nt: TGTGCCAGTAGTACTTACGGAGACAATGAGCAGTTCTTC
v_gene: TRBV4-1; abundance: .; j_gene: TRBJ2-7; d_gene: TRBD1; CDR3aa: CASSLRPQLTGVNYEQYF; CDR3nt: TGCGCCAGCAGCCTCCGACCCCAACTGACAGGGGTCAACTACGAGCAGTACTTC
v_gene: TRBV5-4; abundance: .; j_gene: TRBJ2-1; d_gene: .; CDR3aa: CASSSRQVEQFF; CDR3nt: TGTGCCAGCAGCTCACGACAGGTTGAGCAGTTCTTC
v_gene: TRBV18; abundance: .; j_gene: TRBJ1-6; d_gene: .; CDR3aa: CASSRLQPVGRNNSPLHF; CDR3nt: TGTGCCAGCTCAAGACTTCAGCCGGTGGGGAGGAATAATTCACCCCTCCACTTT
v_gene: TRBV20-1; abundance: .; j_gene: TRBJ2-7; d_gene: .; CDR3aa: CSATASYEQYF; CDR3nt: TGCAGTGCAACAGCCTCCTACGAGCAGTACTTC
v_gene: TRBV4-3; abundance: .; j_gene: TRBJ2-2; d_gene: TRBD2; CDR3aa: CASSLIGTSPPLNTGELFF; CDR3nt: TGCGCCAGCAGCCTAATAGGGACTAGCCCCCCCTTGAACACCGGGGAGCTGTTTTTT
v_gene: TRBV19; abundance: .; j_gene: TRBJ1-2; d_gene: TRBD1; CDR3aa: CASSTMTGSGYTF; CDR3nt: TGTGCCAGTAGTACAATGACAGGGAGCGGCTACACCTTC
v_gene: TRBV10-3; abundance: few; j_gene: TRBJ1-1; d_gene: .; CDR3aa: CAISERAEAFF; CDR3nt: TGTGCCATCAGTGAGCGGGCTGAAGCTTTCTTT
v_gene: TRBV14; abundance: .; j_gene: TRBJ2-1; d_gene: .; CDR3aa: CASSQDPREAYNEQFF; CDR3nt: TGTGCCAGCAGCCAAGATCCGAGGGAGGCCTACAATGAGCAGTTCTTC
v_gene: TRBV11-3; abundance: .; j_gene: TRBJ2-7; d_gene: .; CDR3aa: CASSFGQPISYEQYF; CDR3nt: TGTGCCAGCAGCTTTGGACAGCCAATTTCCTACGAGCAGTACTTC
v_gene: TRBV7-8; abundance: .; j_gene: TRBJ1-1; d_gene: .; CDR3aa: CASSLGGSMNTEAFF; CDR3nt: TGTGCCAGCAGCTTAGGGGGTTCAATGAACACTGAAGCTTTCTTT
v_gene: TRBV25-1; abundance: .; j_gene: TRBJ1-6; d_gene: .; CDR3aa: CASSESSYSPLHF; CDR3nt: TGTGCCAGCAGTGAATCTAGCTATTCACCCCTCCACTTT
v_gene: TRBV4-3; abundance: .; j_gene: TRBJ2-3; d_gene: TRBD2; CDR3aa: CASSQGLAGALDTQYF; CDR3nt: TGCGCCAGCAGCCAAGGGTTAGCGGGAGCCTTAGATACGCAGTATTTT
v_gene: TRBV28; abundance: .; j_gene: TRBJ2-1; d_gene: .; CDR3aa: CASGQSYNEQFF; CDR3nt: TGTGCCAGCGGACAGTCCTACAATGAGCAGTTCTTC
v_gene: TRBV7-9; abundance: .; j_gene: TRBJ2-7; d_gene: .; CDR3aa: CASSSTGLGYEQYF; CDR3nt: TGTGCCAGCAGCTCCACAGGATTGGGTTACGAGCAGTACTTC
v_gene: TRBV28; abundance: .; j_gene: TRBJ1-2; d_gene: TRBD1; CDR3aa: CASSQTGGGLGYTF; CDR3nt: TGTGCCAGCAGCCAGACAGGGGGCGGACTTGGCTACACCTTC
v_gene: TRBV19; abundance: .; j_gene: TRBJ1-2; d_gene: .; CDR3aa: CASTKRSRENYGYTF; CDR3nt: TGTGCCAGTACCAAACGGAGCAGGGAAAACTATGGCTACACCTTC
v_gene: TRBV4-1; abundance: .; j_gene: TRBJ2-3; d_gene: .; CDR3aa: CASSQGYPRPDTQYF; CDR3nt: TGCGCCAGCAGCCAAGGGTACCCGCGACCCGATACGCAGTATTTT
v_gene: TRBV19; abundance: .; j_gene: TRBJ2-7; d_gene: TRBD1; CDR3aa: CASSTSRDRGREQYF; CDR3nt: TGTGCCAGTAGTACTTCCCGGGACAGGGGGCGCGAGCAGTACTTC
v_gene: TRBV4-3; abundance: .; j_gene: TRBJ2-1; d_gene: .; CDR3aa: CASSQVRGRGVYNEQFF; CDR3nt: TGCGCCAGCAGCCAAGTAAGGGGGAGGGGGGTCTACAATGAGCAGTTCTTC
v_gene: TRBV7-9; abundance: .; j_gene: TRBJ2-5; d_gene: TRBD2; CDR3aa: CASRSLGSGGRTQETQYF; CDR3nt: TGTGCCAGCAGGTCCTTGGGATCGGGCGGGAGGACTCAAGAGACCCAGTACTTC
v_gene: TRBV28; abundance: .; j_gene: TRBJ2-7; d_gene: TRBD2; CDR3aa: CASSLSAGAPDEQYF; CDR3nt: TGTGCCAGCAGTTTATCGGCGGGAGCCCCCGACGAGCAGTACTTC
v_gene: TRBV28; abundance: .; j_gene: TRBJ2-1; d_gene: .; CDR3aa: CASSLRSYNEQFF; CDR3nt: TGTGCCAGCAGTCTCCGCTCCTACAATGAGCAGTTCTTC
v_gene: TRBV27; abundance: .; j_gene: TRBJ1-2; d_gene: .; CDR3aa: CASLELGFYGYTF; CDR3nt: TGTGCCAGCCTTGAGTTGGGATTTTATGGCTACACCTTC
v_gene: TRBV5-1; abundance: .; j_gene: TRBJ2-3; d_gene: .; CDR3aa: CASSLTDTQYF; CDR3nt: TGCGCCAGCAGCTTGACAGATACGCAGTATTTT
v_gene: TRBV7-2; abundance: .; j_gene: TRBJ1-2; d_gene: TRBD1; CDR3aa: CASSVQGANYGYTF; CDR3nt: TGTGCCAGCAGCGTACAGGGGGCTAACTATGGCTACACCTTC
v_gene: TRBV15; abundance: .; j_gene: TRBJ1-5; d_gene: .; CDR3aa: CATSPEGGWQPQHF; CDR3nt: TGTGCCACCAGCCCGGAGGGGGGTTGGCAGCCCCAGCATTTT
v_gene: TRBV9; abundance: .; j_gene: TRBJ2-1; d_gene: .; CDR3aa: CASSQGLTSSYNEQFF; CDR3nt: TGTGCCAGCAGCCAAGGGTTAACCAGCTCCTACAATGAGCAGTTCTTC
v_gene: TRBV7-3; abundance: .; j_gene: TRBJ2-5; d_gene: .; CDR3aa: CASSSHFQETQYF; CDR3nt: TGTGCCAGCAGCTCGCACTTCCAAGAGACCCAGTACTTC
v_gene: TRBV5-1; abundance: .; j_gene: TRBJ2-3; d_gene: .; CDR3aa: CASSLGGSSTDTQYF; CDR3nt: TGCGCCAGCAGCTTGGGAGGTTCTAGCACAGATACGCAGTATTTT
v_gene: TRBV11-2; abundance: .; j_gene: TRBJ1-1; d_gene: .; CDR3aa: CASRPNRGEAFF; CDR3nt: TGTGCCAGCAGACCCAACCGCGGGGAAGCTTTCTTT
v_gene: TRBV7-9; abundance: once; j_gene: TRBJ1-5; d_gene: TRBD1; CDR3aa: CASSLGTGGVRQPQHF; CDR3nt: TGTGCCAGCAGCCTGGGGACAGGGGGCGTGCGGCAGCCCCAGCATTTT
v_gene: TRBV29-1; abundance: .; j_gene: TRBJ2-7; d_gene: .; CDR3aa: CSVEGTSTYEQYF; CDR3nt: TGCAGCGTTGAAGGGACTTCGACTTACGAGCAGTACTTC
v_gene: TRBV6-5; abundance: .; j_gene: TRBJ2-7; d_gene: TRBD2; CDR3aa: CASSLATSGSYEQYF; CDR3nt: TGTGCCAGCAGTCTAGCGACTAGCGGGAGTTACGAGCAGTACTTC
v_gene: TRBV7-6; abundance: .; j_gene: TRBJ2-7; d_gene: TRBD2; CDR3aa: CASSLESGLAYEQYF; CDR3nt: TGTGCCAGCAGCTTAGAGTCGGGACTAGCGTACGAGCAGTACTTC